This T cell receptor (beta chain) was documented in a study of brain T cells in children with intractable seizures. The method was immunoSEQ multiplex PCR; TCRdb's version includes in-frame clones alone and lacks a portion of them. The sample carries just under 65,000 clones, 90% to 96% recorded once. CDR3 size: 13 residues. V lost 8 bases, J lost 1 base, and 4 bases stayed unmatched. Germline V CDR1 and CDR2: SNHLY, FYNNEI. Only cases whose brain tissue showed the highest T cell transcript signatures were sequenced. At least one anti-epileptic drug was given before surgery. The chain employs TRBV2 and TRBJ2-7, with 8 bases fitting TRBD1. The material sequenced was peripheral blood, taken at surgery. The receptor was isolated from a boy under two years old with focal cortical dysplasia and intractable seizures. This CDR3 reads CASGGQGSYEQYF. The CDR3 nucleotides read TGTGCCAGCGGAGGACAGGGTTCCTACGAGCAGTACTTC.